This T cell receptor beta chain is from a study of cytomegalovirus exposure and HLA in healthy donors (dated by TCRdb to about 2017). Regarding the research as a whole: An earlier analysis of some 550 of the donors reported 250 to 300 Gb of sequence data and some 120 million unique TCR beta sequences from 150 million to 200 million T cells. An early release covering 500 to 750 HLA-typed donors comprised around 300 gigabases of sequencing data and around 80 million unique TCR sequences. Among the approximately 430 genotyped donors, around 79% belonged to the genetic ancestry cluster associated with self-reported Caucasian donors. The aim of the study was to test whether cataloging public T cell receptors could identify signatures of past pathogen exposure. The T cell repertoires of 670 or so subjects were profiled by immunosequencing and related to cytomegalovirus serostatus. In addition to the first cohort of 666 subjects, a separate validation cohort of approximately 130 different subjects was used. To predict cytomegalovirus infection status, the study combined high-throughput TCR immunosequencing, statistical association of individual TCRs with disease status, and machine learning. In a later analysis, previously published TCR beta repertoires from 666 donors were re-analyzed and high-resolution HLA genotyping was added so that TCR occurrence patterns could be studied. In the later analysis, no new phenotypic data were used to find candidate immune exposures; instead, reliance was placed on TCR beta sequences and their occurrence across donors. An earlier analysis of some 600 of the donors applied high-throughput TCR beta sequencing to assess whether each TCR beta V gene segment acted as functional or pseudogenic. Alongside the repertoire data, information on donor age, sex, ethnicity and CMV serostatus was compiled. Genome-wide SNP genotypes for about 65% of the 666 donors were used in a later genetic analysis, which treated that subset as a discovery cohort. Every repertoire in the discovery cohort had been generated on one and the same sequencing platform. Both class I and class II loci were covered by HLA typing, at four-digit resolution. The number of typed donors differed by locus: about 629-630 for A, B, C, DRB1 and DQB1; 522 for DQA1; over 600 for DPA1; and about 450 for DPB1. Several DR-DQ haplotypes were handled as single units for association and clustering because linkage in the cohort was strong. Among almost 400 genotyped donors of the cohort, an average of about 240,000 unique TCR beta nucleotide sequences were sequenced per donor, around 20% of them non-productive.

This clone was seen only once. The target of this receptor is not known. No much larger clone is present one base from it, and per-base qualities are unavailable. Libraries were prepared through the immunoSEQ multiplex PCR assay. A mixture of 60 forward primers for TCR Vbeta segments and 13 reverse primers for TCR Jbeta segments was used in the multiplex PCR. The CDR3 region of rearranged TCR beta genes was amplified from genomic DNA by a multiplex PCR assay. Amplified TCR beta libraries were sequenced as 87-base-pair reads on the Illumina HiSeq System. Processing in the source paper ran as follows. A later analysis counted approximately 84 million unique TCR beta chains across the 550 to 750 repertoires, and roughly 9.9 million of these chains were shared by at least two donors. Raw reads were error-corrected and collapsed into unique sequences by a nearest-neighbor algorithm in which closely related sequences were merged to remove PCR and sequencing errors. V, D and J gene segments were assigned by aligning CDR3 sequences to IMGT reference sequences. For a sequence to be retained, at least a six-nucleotide match to both a V gene segment and a J gene segment was required. Rearrangements were called productive when the CDR3 lacked stop codons and stayed in frame with V and J; all others were non-productive. CDR3 was defined according to IMGT convention as the region running from the second conserved V-encoded cysteine to the conserved J-encoded phenylalanine. Sequences without an unambiguous match to a single V gene segment were excluded from the earlier analysis of about 600 of the donors. In an earlier analysis of some 590 of the donors, a V segment was called functional when productive rearrangements were above 56.7%, and segregating when the standard deviation between donors exceeded 5%. A statistical classification framework was developed to diagnose cytomegalovirus status using the catalog of TCR beta chain sequences. A later analysis assigned V and J genes by comparing TCR nucleotide sequences with IMGT/GENE-DB human TR gene sequences. In a later analysis, CDR3 sequences and most-parsimonious VDJ recombination scenarios were assigned using the TCRdist pipeline. A later analysis defined each TCR beta chain by its CDR3 amino acid sequence plus V-gene family, and excluded reads lacking a unique V-gene family. As a way to deal with suspected cross-contamination and a sequencing artifact, a later analysis dropped more than 500 nucleotide sequences that were highly shared and had low generation probability. In a later analysis, a clonal expansion index for each public chain was calculated from normalized within-repertoire ranks of inferred template counts. Generation probabilities in a later analysis came from a VDJ recombination model fitted to out-of-frame rearrangements, and those results were checked against IGoR. A later analysis scored TCR-TCR, TCR-HLA and TCR-CMV co-occurrence with hypergeometric tests, applying a repertoire-size bias correction to TCR pairs. In a later analysis, false discovery rates were estimated by permuting HLA or CMV assignments 20 times. A later analysis grouped co-occurring TCRs with DBSCAN, adding TCRdist sequence similarity when clustering within HLA-allele-positive subsets. For co-occurrence clustering, repertoires with fewer than 30,000 or more than 120,000 public chains were excluded, along with four or five repertoires with anomalous nucleotide sharing. Entries here come from immuneACCESS through TCRdb and include only in-frame sequences with V and J called. Some clones fail to appear in such tables; in the studies checked, an unresolved V gene covers under half of the shortfall, and the cause of the remainder is unknown. The V and J calls and clone size are taken from that table; D and trimming were inferred from the DNA. In this sample the table shows tens of thousands of clones, roughly nine tenths of which occur a single time. The ten largest account for 9% to 9.5% of the sample.

The CDR3, cysteine through phenylalanine, is 15 amino acids long. CDR3 DNA only is kept here, 45 bases in frame from base 1. The germline V end is reduced by 2 bases and the J end by 5 bases; junction bases left unmatched: 4. As encoded in the germline V gene (reference sequence), CDR1 is MNHNY while CDR2 is SVGAGI. The cohort consisted of 650 to 850 healthy bone marrow donors. At the time of sampling, all cohort members were nominally healthy, though unrecorded immune exposures were likely present. The donor tested CMV seropositive, placing the donor among the 289 seropositive members of the cohort. Each donor provided a peripheral blood sample, and peripheral blood mononuclear cells were used for TCR beta sequencing. Genomic DNA extraction from the blood cell samples was performed with the Qiagen DNeasy Blood Extraction Kit. Overall study results and their limits: In a later analysis, HLA-associated TCR beta chains showed more clonal expansion and lower generation probabilities than non-associated chains that were equally common. A later genetic analysis associated a missense DCLRE1C variant with V-gene and J-gene trimming of TCR beta chains, and an independent cohort replicated the association. Linkage disequilibrium might explain the correlated functional status among segregating V segments, but an unknown experimental factor could not be excluded. The classifier was reported to diagnose cytomegalovirus status with high specificity and sensitivity in both the original and validation cohorts. According to a later analysis, most CMV-associated TCR beta chains appeared to be HLA-restricted, and the HLA associations seemed to be driven largely by CMV exposure. Presence/absence analyses assumed roughly uniform sequencing depth across donors, an assumption that may not hold. In vitro tests confirmed that a few of the cytomegalovirus-associated TCR beta chains recognize cytomegalovirus antigens. CMV serostatus was the only immune exposure information available for the cohort. In an earlier analysis of roughly 560 of the donors, most TCR beta V segments were observed in productive rearrangements about 87% or about 30% of the time, broadly matching IMGT annotations. Because HLA typing was missing for some donors at each locus, association tests included only the typed subset. Most TCR sequences were seen in very few donors, while some public TCRs were found in many individuals. A total of 164 TCR beta chains were listed by the study as associated with cytomegalovirus. Because the 87-base-pair reads could not distinguish some IMGT-functional V segments, including TRBV6-2 and TRBV6-3, those segments were excluded. At a false discovery rate of 0.05, a later analysis linked approximately 18,000 TCR beta sequences to specific HLA alleles. The sequencing pipeline was judged likely to have produced a cluster of highly shared sequence variants as a technical artifact. Because counts were too low, about 17 rarely observed V segments, including chromosome 9 orphons, were excluded from the earlier analysis of some 590 of the donors. According to a later analysis, parvovirus B19, influenza, CMV and Epstein-Barr virus appeared linked to several top co-occurrence clusters. It was suggested by the authors that the approach could potentially be generalized to other disease states and immunological phenotypes. A further reported finding was that TCR beta sequences accurately predicted the HLA-A and HLA-B alleles for most subjects in the first cohort. According to a later genetic analysis, donors in an Asian-associated ancestry cluster had fewer N-insertions in productive TCRs than the roughly 670-donor mean. According to a later analysis, TCR association rates differed among HLA loci, with DRB1 alleles showing the most associated TCRs and HLA-C alleles showing the fewest. Assigning TCR associations to individual alleles was difficult when HLA alleles, especially DR and DQ, strongly co-occurred. The cohort was sequenced for TCR beta chains only, and without alpha or paired-chain data the features that could be detected were limited.

Sequenced material: PBMCs. This sequence uses TRBV6-6 and TRBJ1-1; 11 bases in the middle match TRBD1. The receptor's source is a man aged 25-40 years in good health and CMV-seropositive. The sequenced DNA is TGTGCCAGCAGTTACCCTGGGACAGGGGGAACTGAAGCTTTCTTT. Its protein product is CASSYPGTGGTEAFF.